This TCR beta chain is drawn from a study of T cells after yellow fever vaccination (dated by TCRdb to between 2018 and 2021). Notes on the research overall: The SMART-Seq v4 Ultra Low Input RNA kit was used to prepare libraries from fractions with low cell numbers. To follow T-cell clones before and after both primary and booster YFV17D yellow fever vaccination, bulk TCR alpha and beta repertoires underwent longitudinal sequencing. Two healthy male donors made up the cohort, one aged 18 to 30 years and the other aged 30 to 40 years. Blood was drawn at multiple timepoints before and after primary and secondary immunization, with bulk PBMC replicates and cell subsets isolated. General study outcomes and caveats: A small share of clonotypes occurred in both CD4 and CD8 compartments, likely arising from convergent recombination. Most clones expanded after primary vaccination (about 96% of CD4 and over 80% of CD8) were re-detected after the booster, suggesting that broad memory maintenance occurred. Computational filtering was needed because FACS-sorted repertoires could contain abundant contaminating clonotypes from the bulk population. Compared with the primary T-cell response, the secondary T-cell response was faster but weaker, reaching its peak on day 5 rather than on day 15. Because only two donors were included in the study, the extent to which the findings can be generalized is limited.

This clonotype was picked up many times. Its specific antigen is unknown. No much larger clonotype is one base removed from it; base qualities were not supplied. Interpreted using the paper, the treatment or condition label stands for: live attenuated yellow fever vaccine strain. At each blood-draw timepoint, two biological replicates of bulk PBMCs were obtained. A standard Ficoll-Paque protocol was used to isolate PBMCs from peripheral blood. TriZol was used to extract RNA from bulk PBMCs, from CD4 and CD8 fractions, and from dextramer-positive and dextramer-negative fractions. CDR1 and CDR2, looked up from the germline V gene, are SGHRS and YFSETQ. Trimming accounts for 7 bases at V and 2 bases at J, while the number of junction bases matched to no gene is 4. From the cysteine through the phenylalanine, the CDR3 covers 15 amino acids. Solely the CDR3 DNA is kept, with 45 bases framed from the first base.

TCR cDNA was synthesized by 5'RACE template switching, which introduced a universal primer site and unique molecular identifiers. cDNA synthesis was primed from both the TCR alpha and TCR beta constant segments. Two PCR steps were used to amplify libraries, with sample barcodes and sequencing adapters being added in the second step. Libraries were sequenced on Illumina HiSeq 2500 (2x100 bp) or NovaSeq (2x150 bp). Turning to the authors' computational methods: Demultiplexing of reads and collapsing into UMI consensus sequences were performed with MIGEC, and V(D)J alignment was carried out with MiXCR. Vaccine-responding clonotypes were defined with edgeR using replicate PBMC samples, requiring FDR below 0.01 and a log2 fold change above 5 up to day 15. Each bulk clonotype was labeled CD4 or CD8 based on which sequenced repertoire, CD4 or CD8, contained the clonotype at higher abundance. The public reads were reprocessed in TCRdb via fastp at Q25 and MiXCR, keeping in-frame beta chains. Merged by CDR3 protein, the rows form single entries marked with the most common genes and DNA. It is TCRdb's table, rather than the study itself, that gives the V and J calls and clone size. A total of about 500,000 distinct CDR3 sequences appear in this sample, around 16% of them only once. The leading ten clones occupy roughly 17% of the sample.

Sequenced here: PBMCs, sampled 4 to 5 days after the first yellow fever vaccination. The V gene is TRBV5-1 and the J gene is TRBJ2-2; 11 of the junction bases match TRBD2. This receptor was identified in a man aged 18 to 30 who received the YFV17D yellow fever vaccine. The CDR3 has the sequence CASRGTSGNTGELFF. The nucleotides are TGCGCCAGCCGAGGGACTAGCGGCAACACCGGGGAGCTGTTTTTT.